This record concerns one T cell receptor beta chain sequence. The data originate from a study of blood T cell repertoires in COVID-19. Background on the study: The United States, Italy and Spain provided the acute and convalescent COVID-19 samples. PBMCs, B-cell-depleted T cells, or T cells provided the cDNA or gDNA that made up the material.

Per the study methods: Estimation of nucleated cell counts relied on the amplification of reference gene primers. The protocol was immunoSEQ multiplex PCR, while the TCRdb copy is restricted to in-frame clones and leaves out a portion. V, J and clone size reflect that table, while D and trimming were determined from the DNA. There are around 200,000 clones in the sample; 70% to 80% occur only once, and around 12% lies in the top ten. V trimming: 7 bases; J trimming: 0 bases; junction bases outside the gene matches: 5. Germline CDR1 SNHLY, CDR2 FYNNEI. The CDR3 extends over 14 amino acids. The TCR comes from a woman between 45 and 65 years old with acute or convalescent COVID-19. Sequencing was carried out using peripheral blood. The chain carries TRBV2 and TRBJ2-7, with 8 bases that match TRBD1. CDR3 DNA sequence: TGTGCCAGCAACATCAGGGGGCCCTCCTACGAGCAGTACTTC. It yields the protein CASNIRGPSYEQYF.